Listed below are T cell receptor beta chains from one sample, sequenced in a study of radiotherapy plus CTLA-4 blockade in lung cancer. Here immunoSEQ multiplex PCR was the method, and the copy in TCRdb shows in-frame clones only, minus some. The data hold just under 60,000 clones, with about 72% observed a single time. Sequenced material: peripheral blood, taken from a patient treated with radiotherapy plus ipilimumab. The source of these receptors is a human donor with non-small cell lung cancer whose response to radiotherapy plus ipilimumab could not be evaluated. Each CDR3 is given with its conserved first and last residue. A D gene is named only where the DNA matches it firmly. Clone size is stated in some rows and not others, as once, few, many or a class when expanded.

J | size | V | D | CDR3 | DNA
TRBJ1-2 | NA | TRBV20-1 | TRBD1 | CSETGEGYTF | TGCAGTGAAACAGGGGAAGGCTACACCTTC
TRBJ1-1 | NA | TRBV29-1 | NA | CSAHREGSTEAFF | TGCAGCGCTCATCGGGAGGGATCCACTGAAGCTTTCTTT
TRBJ1-3 | NA | TRBV6-5 | NA | CASSRGRPSGNTIYF | TGTGCCAGCAGCAGGGGACGACCCTCTGGAAACACCATATATTTT
TRBJ2-7 | once | TRBV6-5 | TRBD1 | CASRVAGQGSYEQYF | TGTGCCAGCAGGGTGGCCGGACAGGGCTCCTACGAGCAGTACTTC
TRBJ1-1 | NA | TRBV6-6 | NA | CATTSDSPSTEAFF | TGTGCCACCACCTCGGACAGCCCTAGCACTGAAGCTTTCTTT
TRBJ2-7 | NA | TRBV6-5 | TRBD1 | CASSFFGGTGVHEQYF | TGTGCCAGCAGTTTTTTCGGGGGGACAGGGGTCCACGAGCAGTACTTC
TRBJ1-2 | NA | TRBV7-6 | NA | CASTRGGADGGGYTF | TGTGCCAGCACCCGAGGGGGGGCGGACGGGGGTGGCTACACCTTC
TRBJ1-2 | few | TRBV6-6 | NA | CASSLGGANPYGYTF | TGTGCCAGCAGTTTAGGGGGAGCTAACCCCTATGGCTACACCTTC
TRBJ1-2 | once | TRBV19 | TRBD1 | CASEQGIYGYTF | TGTGCCAGTGAACAGGGGATCTATGGCTACACCTTC
TRBJ2-3 | NA | TRBV5-1 | TRBD2 | CASSLAGSGDTQYF | TGCGCCAGCAGTCTAGCGGGATCTGGAGATACGCAGTATTTT
TRBJ1-2 | NA | TRBV27 | TRBD1 | CASSSDRVYGYTF | TGTGCCAGCAGTTCCGACAGGGTCTATGGCTACACCTTC
TRBJ1-3 | few | TRBV7-9 | NA | CASSLVGNTIYF | TGTGCCAGCAGCTTAGTAGGAAACACCATATATTTT
TRBJ1-1 | NA | TRBV29-1 | TRBD1 | CSVGTGDAEAFF | TGCAGCGTTGGGACAGGGGACGCTGAAGCTTTCTTT
TRBJ2-2 | NA | TRBV7-9 | TRBD1 | CASSLERDRELFF | TGTGCCAGCAGCTTAGAACGGGACAGAGAGCTGTTTTTT
TRBJ2-2 | once | TRBV19 | TRBD1 | CASSILRTGGEKSSGELFF | TGTGCCAGTAGTATACTTCGGACAGGGGGCGAAAAGTCTTCCGGGGAGCTGTTTTTT
TRBJ1-1 | NA | TRBV5-1 | NA | CASSLGGAGTEAFF | TGCGCCAGCAGCTTGGGGGGCGCCGGCACTGAAGCTTTCTTT
TRBJ1-6 | NA | TRBV11-2 | TRBD1 | CASSQTGGSYNSPLHF | TGTGCCAGCAGCCAGACAGGGGGCTCCTATAATTCACCCCTCCACTTT
TRBJ2-1 | NA | TRBV30 | TRBD2 | CAWRPSGHNEQFF | TGTGCCTGGAGGCCTAGCGGACACAATGAGCAGTTCTTC
TRBJ1-1 | NA | TRBV29-1 | NA | CSVEVKRAGVKDTEAFF | TGCAGCGTTGAAGTCAAAAGGGCGGGGGTTAAGGACACTGAAGCTTTCTTT
TRBJ2-7 | NA | TRBV27 | NA | CASSDNYRVEYF | TGTGCCAGCTCGGACAATTATCGTGTCGAGTACTTC
TRBJ1-5 | medium-sized | TRBV30 | NA | CAWSPGAGQPQHF | TGTGCCTGGAGTCCAGGGGCCGGTCAGCCCCAGCATTTT
TRBJ1-4 | NA | TRBV27 | TRBD1 | CASSRQGDNEKLFF | TGTGCCAGCAGTCGACAGGGGGATAATGAAAAACTGTTTTTT
TRBJ2-7 | NA | TRBV7-2 | TRBD1 | CASSYRQGPFFEQYF | TGTGCCAGCAGCTACCGACAGGGACCCTTTTTCGAGCAGTACTTC
TRBJ2-3 | NA | TRBV28 | NA | CASSADIVDTQYF | TGTGCCAGCAGTGCGGACATTGTAGATACGCAGTATTTT
TRBJ1-1 | NA | TRBV12-2 | NA | CASRLHLHLSDSQNTEAFF | TGTGCAAGTCGCCTACACCTCCACCTTTCGGACAGCCAGAACACTGAAGCTTTCTTT
TRBJ1-2 | NA | TRBV5-4 | TRBD1 | CASSLPGQLYGYTF | TGTGCCAGCAGCTTGCCGGGACAGCTCTATGGCTACACCTTC
TRBJ1-1 | NA | TRBV11-2 | TRBD1 | CASSVRRDREAFF | TGTGCCAGCAGCGTTCGCCGGGACAGGGAGGCTTTCTTT
TRBJ1-1 | NA | TRBV11-2 | NA | CASSQLTGSNTEAFF | TGTGCCAGCAGCCAATTGACAGGTTCGAACACTGAAGCTTTCTTT
TRBJ1-3 | few | TRBV5-6 | NA | CASSLVFRVGGNTIYF | TGTGCCAGCAGCTTGGTTTTCAGGGTCGGGGGAAACACCATATATTTT
TRBJ1-2 | NA | TRBV9 | TRBD1 | CASSVAGTGIGYGYTF | TGTGCCAGCAGCGTAGCAGGGACAGGGATTGGCTATGGCTACACCTTC
TRBJ2-1 | few | TRBV7-9 | NA | CASSPRGGVNEQFF | TGTGCCAGCAGCCCTCGAGGGGGGGTCAATGAGCAGTTCTTC
TRBJ2-3 | NA | TRBV29-1 | NA | CSQGARTDTQYF | TGCAGCCAAGGAGCGCGCACAGATACGCAGTATTTT
TRBJ1-2 | NA | TRBV25-1 | TRBD1 | CASSELGGSGYTF | TGTGCCAGCAGTGAATTAGGGGGCTCAGGCTACACCTTC
TRBJ1-5 | few | TRBV19 | NA | CASSIATEQPQHF | TGTGCCAGTAGTATAGCGACAGAACAGCCCCAGCATTTT
TRBJ1-1 | few | TRBV7-3 | NA | CASSLGGRTEAFF | TGTGCCAGCAGCTTAGGAGGACGTACTGAAGCTTTCTTT
TRBJ1-5 | NA | TRBV5-1 | TRBD1 | CASSAGTADQPQHF | TGCGCCAGCAGCGCAGGGACAGCCGATCAGCCCCAGCATTTT
TRBJ2-5 | NA | TRBV15 | NA | CATSRDLAQETQYF | TGTGCCACCAGCAGAGATTTAGCCCAAGAGACCCAGTACTTC
TRBJ2-3 | NA | TRBV5-6 | TRBD2 | CASSSGLAGGVDTDTQYF | TGTGCCAGCAGCTCCGGACTAGCGGGGGGGGTGGACACAGATACGCAGTATTTT
TRBJ2-1 | NA | TRBV7-6 | TRBD1 | CASSRGQGAYNEQFF | TGTGCCAGCAGCCGTGGACAGGGAGCTTACAATGAGCAGTTCTTC
TRBJ1-2 | NA | TRBV28 | NA | CASRPSDNYGYTF | TGTGCCAGCAGACCCTCAGATAACTATGGCTACACCTTC
TRBJ1-1 | NA | TRBV11-2 | TRBD1 | CASSQGWAGGAFF | TGTGCCAGCAGCCAGGGATGGGCAGGGGGCGCTTTCTTT
TRBJ2-1 | NA | TRBV10-2 | TRBD2 | CASRGTSGGLLDEQFF | TGCGCCAGCAGGGGGACTAGCGGGGGCCTTTTGGATGAGCAGTTCTTC
TRBJ1-4 | NA | TRBV6-5 | NA | CASSSGRGNEKLFF | TGTGCCAGCAGTAGCGGGAGGGGTAATGAAAAACTGTTTTTT
TRBJ1-3 | NA | TRBV23-1 | TRBD1 | CASSPDRELQSSGNTIYF | TGCGCCAGCAGCCCGGACAGGGAATTACAAAGCTCTGGAAACACCATATATTTT
TRBJ2-3 | few | TRBV10-2 | NA | CATSYRDRVDTQYF | TGCGCCACCTCTTACAGGGATCGGGTAGATACGCAGTATTTT
TRBJ2-3 | NA | TRBV2 | TRBD2 | CASKIAGSTDTQYF | TGTGCCAGCAAAATAGCGGGAAGCACAGATACGCAGTATTTT
TRBJ2-3 | few | TRBV7-3 | TRBD2 | CASSLVSGGANTQYF | TGTGCCAGCAGCTTAGTATCGGGGGGGGCCAATACGCAGTATTTT
TRBJ2-7 | NA | TRBV27 | TRBD2 | CASSLTLGLAGEQYF | TGTGCCAGCAGTTTAACCCTGGGACTAGCGGGGGAGCAGTACTTC
TRBJ1-1 | NA | TRBV7-2 | NA | CASSRSATGYTEAFF | TGTGCCAGCAGCCGATCCGCAACAGGCTACACTGAAGCTTTCTTT
TRBJ1-2 | NA | TRBV5-4 | NA | CASRRADRGYGYTF | TGTGCCAGCAGACGCGCCGACAGAGGCTATGGCTACACCTTC
TRBJ2-7 | NA | TRBV10-2 | NA | CASSELRMSSYEQYF | TGCGCCAGCAGTGAATTGCGGATGAGCTCCTACGAGCAGTACTTC
TRBJ1-2 | NA | TRBV7-9 | TRBD1 | CASSPGTGGYGYTF | TGTGCCAGCAGCCCCGGGACAGGGGGGTATGGCTACACCTTC
TRBJ1-2 | NA | TRBV6-5 | TRBD1 | CASSRQGQGAYGYTF | TGTGCCAGCAGCCGCCAGGGACAGGGGGCCTATGGCTACACCTTC
TRBJ2-7 | few | TRBV10-2 | NA | CASRDRGKVYEQYF | TGCGCCAGCAGGGATAGAGGTAAAGTGTACGAGCAGTACTTC
TRBJ2-2 | NA | TRBV5-4 | NA | CASSLEYTGELFF | TGTGCCAGCAGCTTGGAATACACCGGGGAGCTGTTTTTT